This T cell receptor (beta chain) was captured by sequencing in a study of CD4+ T cells in melanoma. General study findings and limits: CD8+ T cell, macrophage and B cell function reportedly correlated with neoantigen-specific CD4+ T cells.

The CDR3 is 11 amino acids. Germline V lookup: CDR1 DFQATT, CDR2 SNEGSKA (reference sequence). V was clipped by 5 bases and J by 4 bases, with 9 bases between them. The protocol was immunoSEQ multiplex PCR, while the TCRdb copy is restricted to in-frame clones and leaves out a portion. The sample has more than 8,500 clones, under 75% seen once; the top ten hold 15% to 20%. As concerns this clone: Its target is not known.

This clonotype originated in a human donor with melanoma. The chain uses TRBV20-1 and TRBJ2-7; D might be TRBD1 (6 bases). The sample consisted of cells from a culture (not recorded whether cultured in vitro). The CDR3 reads CSAGTRYEQYF. The CDR3 coding sequence is TGCAGTGCTGGGACAAGGTACGAGCAGTACTTC.